This entry concerns a single T cell receptor beta chain. Its ends do not fully match the called genes, so a read error is possible. The data belong to a study of tumor-infiltrating lymphocytes in primary liver carcinoma. A constant-region primer served to make TCR beta cDNA from around 500 ng total RNA. Nested multiplex PCR, run for three rounds with slightly modified ARM-PCR, yielded TCR beta libraries. A C-beta reverse primer and TRBV1-TRBV30 forward primers served in each of the first two PCR rounds, at 10 cycles apiece. TCRdb processed the multiplex PCR reads anew with MiXCR; each CDR3 protein has one entry. There are about 48,000 distinct CDR3 sequences in the sample; about three quarters occur only once, and about 30% lies in the top ten. The CDR3 is 15 residues long. CDR1 and CDR2 (germline): WSHSY, SAAADI. RNA and DNA were co-extracted from around 20-30 mg of unsorted bulk tissue. No treatment had been given to the patients, who were chronically infected with HBV.

Sequenced material: liver tumor tissue from sampling region 3. Subset denoted: tumor region T3, left-lateral pole. This receptor was taken from a man between 40 and 49 years old with primary liver carcinoma and hepatitis B virus infection. The chain joins TRBV10-2 to TRBJ1-1; D ambiguous. The CDR3 protein is CASSESCAANTEAFF. The CDR3 bases are TGCGCCAGCAGCGAGTCCTGTGCGGCGAACACTGAAGCTTTCTTT.